The TCR beta chain described here comes from a study of blood T cell repertoires in COVID-19. Study information: Nucleic acid was either cDNA or gDNA, and it came from T cells, B-cell-depleted T cells, or PBMCs.

This clone was detected only a few times. Trimming removed 6 bases at V and 4 bases at J, with 6 bases between. Germline CDR1 MNHEY, CDR2 SVGEGT. This CDR3 comprises 11 residues. Only in-frame clones appear in the TCRdb table, and some are missing; sequencing was by immunoSEQ multiplex PCR. The table shows roughly 140,000 clones, with over 70% occurring only once. The material sequenced was peripheral blood. The clonotype comes from a man between 45 and 60 years old with active or convalescent COVID-19. The chain uses TRBV6-2 or TRBV6-3 and TRBJ1-1; D is uncertain. The CDR3 sequence is CASSRGTEAFF. CDR3 nucleotides: TGTGCCAGCAGCCGCGGCACTGAAGCTTTCTTT.